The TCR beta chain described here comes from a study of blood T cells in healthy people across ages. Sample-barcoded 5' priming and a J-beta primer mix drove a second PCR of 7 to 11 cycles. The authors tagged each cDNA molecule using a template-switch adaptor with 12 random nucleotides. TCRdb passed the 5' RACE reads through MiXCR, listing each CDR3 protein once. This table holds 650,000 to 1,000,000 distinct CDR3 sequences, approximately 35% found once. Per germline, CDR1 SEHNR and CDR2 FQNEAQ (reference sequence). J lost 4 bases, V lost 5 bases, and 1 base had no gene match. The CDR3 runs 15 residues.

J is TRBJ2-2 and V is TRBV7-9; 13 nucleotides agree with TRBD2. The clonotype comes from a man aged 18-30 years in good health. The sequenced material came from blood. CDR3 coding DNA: TGTGCCAGCAGCCGGACTAGCGGGAGCACCGGGGAGCTGTTTTTT. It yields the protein CASSRTSGSTGELFF.